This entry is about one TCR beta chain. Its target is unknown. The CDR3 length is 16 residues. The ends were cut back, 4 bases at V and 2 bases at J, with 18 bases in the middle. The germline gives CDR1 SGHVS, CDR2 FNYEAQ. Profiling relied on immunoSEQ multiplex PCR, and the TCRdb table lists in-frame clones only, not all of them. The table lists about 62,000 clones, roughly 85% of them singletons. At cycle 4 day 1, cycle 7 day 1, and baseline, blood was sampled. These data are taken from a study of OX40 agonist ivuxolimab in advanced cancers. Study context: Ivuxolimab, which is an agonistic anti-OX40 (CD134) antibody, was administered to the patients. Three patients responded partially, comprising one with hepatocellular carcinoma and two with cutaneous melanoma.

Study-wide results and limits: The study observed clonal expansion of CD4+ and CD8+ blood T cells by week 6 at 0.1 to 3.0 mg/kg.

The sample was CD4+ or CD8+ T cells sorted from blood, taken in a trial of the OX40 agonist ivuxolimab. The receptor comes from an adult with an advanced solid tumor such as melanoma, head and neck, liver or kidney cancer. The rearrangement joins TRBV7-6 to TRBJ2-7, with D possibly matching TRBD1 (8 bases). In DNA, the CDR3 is TGTGCCAGCAGCTCAGGACAGGGAGGGGGTCCCTACGAGCAGTACTTC. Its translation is CASSSGQGGGPYEQYF.